These 5 T cell receptor beta chains came from one sample sequenced in a study of cytomegalovirus exposure and HLA in healthy donors (dated by TCRdb to between 2016 and 2019). The library was obtained by the immunoSEQ multiplex PCR assay. For the multiplex PCR, a mixture combining 60 forward primers for TCR Vbeta segments and 13 reverse primers for TCR Jbeta segments was used. As stored in TCRdb, this immuneACCESS dataset retains in-frame rearrangements with V and J assigned. A fraction of the clones does not appear; measured against another copy, unresolved V genes explain less than half of the discrepancy, and the remainder lacks a known reason. The sample table shows 130,000 to 150,000 clones, and less than 80% are seen once. The ten largest account for 8.8% of the sample. The material sequenced was PBMCs. Source of these receptors: a woman between 45 and 65 years old in good health and CMV-seropositive.

This chain connects TRBV10-3 to TRBJ2-2, with 10 nucleotides matching TRBD1. The germline V gene encodes CDR1 ENHRY and CDR2 SYGVKD. Trimming took 6 bases from V and 2 from J; bases not matched to a gene: 6. This CDR3 comprises 16 residues. The CDR3 loop is CAISRTGGVNTGELFF. CDR3 in DNA: TGTGCCATCAGCCGGACAGGGGGGGTAAACACCGGGGAGCTGTTTTTT.

This chain connects TRBV7-2 to TRBJ2-1, with TRBD2 matching over 7 bases. Germline CDR1 reads SGHTA; CDR2 reads FQGNSA. The CDR3 is 18 amino acids. V lost 1 base, J lost 0 bases, and 9 bases stayed unmatched. This CDR3 reads CASSLEENGGSSYNEQFF. The CDR3 region has the DNA TGTGCCAGCAGCTTAGAGGAAAACGGGGGGAGCTCCTACAATGAGCAGTTCTTC.

This clone was counted a single time. The genes are TRBV4-3 and TRBJ2-7; TRBD2 agrees at 16 bases. The CDR3 is 18 amino acids. Germline CDR1 LGHNA, CDR2 YSLEER. The V and J ends lost 0 bases and 5 bases, in that order; junction bases with no gene match: 7. CDR3 in DNA: TGCGCCAGCAGCCAAGATTCGGGACTAGCGGGGGGGCGGGACGAGCAGTACTTC. Protein: CASSQDSGLAGGRDEQYF.

CDR3 sequence: CAWSREFSYNSPLHF. The CDR3 nucleotides read TGTGCCTGGAGCCGGGAGTTCTCCTATAATTCACCCCTCCACTTT. The chain combines TRBV30 with TRBJ1-6; D not resolved. Germline loops: CDR1 GTSNPN, CDR2 SVGIG (reference sequence). The CDR3 has 15 residues. V lost 3 bases, J lost 0 bases, and 9 bases lay in between. The full variable domain, in which reference TRBV30 and TRBJ1-6 provide the parts outside the CDR3, is SQTIHQWPATLVQPVGSPLSLECTVEGTSNPNLYWYRQAAGRGLQLLFYSVGIGQISSEVPQNLSASRPQDRQFILSSKKLLLSDSGFYLCAWSREFSYNSPLHFGNGTRLTVT.

This chain uses TRBV5-1 with TRBJ2-5, with 7 bases that match TRBD2. The CDR3 is made up of 15 amino acids. The trim removed 5 bases at V and 2 bases at J, leaving 9 bases unmatched. Looked up from germline, CDR1 is SGHRS and CDR2 is YFSETQ. CDR3 sequence (DNA): TGCGCCAGCAGGCTGGCGGGGGTACCGCAAGAGACCCAGTACTTC. It is translated as CASRLAGVPQETQYF.